This T cell receptor (beta chain) was recovered during a study of early stage breast cancer tumors. Notes on this clone: The antigen is unknown.

Generated by immunoSEQ multiplex PCR, the TCRdb table keeps only in-frame clones and is missing some. Here the sample spans 8,500 to 10,000 clones, 78% being singletons. Whole-study findings and limits: Bulk DNA sequencing of unsorted cells missed chain pairing and markers. Commonly generated sequences made up most enriched TCRB sequences shared between patients.

Germline CDR1 reads MGHRA; CDR2 reads YSYEKL. This CDR3 is 15 amino acids long. V shed 3 bases and J shed 7 bases, with 15 bases lying between them. Sequencing was carried out using normal breast tissue next to the tumor. This rearrangement joins TRBV4-1 to TRBJ1-4; D may be TRBD1 (6 bases). The receptor was isolated from a person aged 35-50 years with breast cancer. The CDR3 DNA sequence: TGCGCCAGCAGCCACACTGAGGGGGACGGTGAAAAACTGTTTTTT. This sequence encodes CASSHTEGDGEKLFF.